A selection of T cell receptor beta chains follows, all from one sample in a study of blood T cell repertoires in COVID-19. Some clones are missing from TCRdb's copy, which holds only in-frame ones; the method was immunoSEQ multiplex PCR. The sample records about 150,000 clones, approximately 86% being singletons. Sequenced input: peripheral blood. The receptors come from a woman aged 55-70 years with active or convalescent COVID-19. Both conserved end residues are part of each CDR3. D genes are given only for firm matches. Part of the rows lack a size; the others show once, few, many or a class for expanded clones.

d_gene	v_gene	abundance	j_gene	CDR3nt	CDR3aa
.	TRBV2	.	TRBJ2-5	TGTGCCAGCAGTCCAGCCCGCGGGGAGACCCAGTACTTC	CASSPARGETQYF
TRBD1	TRBV5-1	.	TRBJ1-6	TGCGCCAGCAGCTCCTCCGGGACAGGGGGTTCACCCCTCCACTTT	CASSSSGTGGSPLHF
TRBD2	TRBV3-1/TRBV3-2	.	TRBJ2-7	TGTGCCAGCAGCTCCCAACTAGCGGGGGGGCGAGAGCAGTACTTC	CASSSQLAGGREQYF
.	TRBV6-1	.	TRBJ1-4	TGTGCCAGCAGTGAAATAGTTGACAGCCTTAATGAAAAACTGTTTTTT	CASSEIVDSLNEKLFF
TRBD2	TRBV29-1	.	TRBJ2-3	TGCAGCGTTCTTAGCGGGGGCACAGATACGCAGTATTTT	CSVLSGGTDTQYF
TRBD2	TRBV12-5	.	TRBJ2-7	TGTGCTAGTGGTTCTGAGAAGCGGGGGTACGAGCAGTACTTC	CASGSEKRGYEQYF
TRBD1	TRBV20-1	once	TRBJ1-2	TGCAGTGCTAGTGAGGGACAGGGGGCGTGGGGCTACACCTTC	CSASEGQGAWGYTF
.	TRBV5-1	.	TRBJ2-3	TGCGCCAGCAGCTTGTATGGCCTCACAGATACGCAGTATTTT	CASSLYGLTDTQYF
TRBD1	TRBV18	.	TRBJ1-4	TGTGCCAGCTCGCCCCCTGACAGGGCTAGACTGTTTTTT	CASSPPDRARLFF
.	TRBV2	.	TRBJ1-2	TGTGCCAGCAGTGATTCTACAGCAGATGGCTACACCTTC	CASSDSTADGYTF
.	TRBV4-3	once	TRBJ1-3	TGCGCCAGCAGCCAAGCGAGTATCGGCAGGGAGGCTGGAAACACCATATATTTT	CASSQASIGREAGNTIYF
.	TRBV7-2	.	TRBJ1-6	TGTGCCAGCAGCTTAGTCTTGGGGAGTAATTCACCCCTCCACTTT	CASSLVLGSNSPLHF
.	TRBV4-3	.	TRBJ1-2	TGCGCCAGCAGCCAAGGCGGGAAGGGGCGGGATGGCTACACCTTC	CASSQGGKGRDGYTF
.	TRBV2	.	TRBJ2-2	TGTGCCAGCAGGTCGAGCTTAGCCGGGGAGCTGTTTTTT	CASRSSLAGELFF
.	TRBV7-9	.	TRBJ2-2	TGTGCCAGCAGCCCCACTTCCGGGGAGCTGTTTTTT	CASSPTSGELFF
.	TRBV21-1	.	TRBJ1-2	TGTGCCAGCAGCGGTTCTCCTAAGGGAGAAAATGGCTACACCTTC	CASSGSPKGENGYTF
TRBD1	TRBV18	.	TRBJ1-5	TGTGCCAGCTCTACAGGGGTAAATCAGCCCCAGCATTTT	CASSTGVNQPQHF
.	TRBV6-2/TRBV6-3	few	TRBJ2-7	TGTGCCAGCAGTTACAAGATCGACAGTTATAGCTCCTACGAGCAGTACTTC	CASSYKIDSYSSYEQYF
TRBD1	TRBV5-4	once	TRBJ1-4	TGTGCCAGCAGCTGGACAGGGGGCTCGGGAGAAAAACTGTTTTTT	CASSWTGGSGEKLFF
.	TRBV12-3/TRBV12-4	.	TRBJ1-5	TGTGCCAGCAGCGGAGGGGCATGGCAGCCCCAGCATTTT	CASSGGAWQPQHF
TRBD2	TRBV6-5	.	TRBJ2-3	TGTGCCAGCAGCCGGACTAGTTACACAGATACGCAGTATTTT	CASSRTSYTDTQYF
.	TRBV10-3	.	TRBJ1-1	TGTGCCATCAGCTCTTCCCCGGGAGGGGACACTGAAGCTTTCTTT	CAISSSPGGDTEAFF
TRBD2	TRBV7-8	.	TRBJ2-1	TGTGCCAGCAGCTTAGATAGCGGGAGCTCCTACAATGAGCAGTTCTTC	CASSLDSGSSYNEQFF
.	TRBV28	.	TRBJ1-4	TGTGCCACTAGCGTGCGAGTTGAAAAACTGTTTTTT	CATSVRVEKLFF
TRBD1	TRBV6-1	.	TRBJ1-4	TGTGCCAGCAGTGACCAGACAGGGCTCCGAGAAAAACTGTTTTTT	CASSDQTGLREKLFF
TRBD2	TRBV27	.	TRBJ2-5	TGTGCCAGCAGGGTACAACTAGCGCGTCAAGAGACCCAGTACTTC	CASRVQLARQETQYF
TRBD2	TRBV18	.	TRBJ2-7	TGTGCCAGCTCACCATTGACTAGCAGCTACGAGCAGTACTTC	CASSPLTSSYEQYF
.	TRBV19	.	TRBJ1-6	TGTGCCACCCAAAGGACAGAAGCCTATAATTCACCCCTCCACTTT	CATQRTEAYNSPLHF
TRBD1	TRBV18	.	TRBJ1-3	TGTGCCAGCTCACCAAGCAGACAGGGCCTCTCTGGAAACACCATATATTTT	CASSPSRQGLSGNTIYF
TRBD2	TRBV3-1/TRBV3-2	.	TRBJ2-2	TGTGCCAGCAGCCAAGAAGTTGGACTAGCGGGTATAGGCGGGGAGCTGTTTTTT	CASSQEVGLAGIGGELFF
.	TRBV21-1	.	TRBJ1-2	TGTGCCAGCAGCAAAGGGCGGGGACAGGGGCTTAACTATGGCTACACCTTC	CASSKGRGQGLNYGYTF
TRBD2	TRBV5-5	.	TRBJ2-1	TGTGCCAGCAGCTTCCTTGGCGGGGGGGCCGGTGAGCAGTTCTTC	CASSFLGGGAGEQFF
.	TRBV6-5	.	TRBJ1-5	TGTGCCAGCAGTTACAGGGGTCAGGGTGAGCCCCAGCATTTT	CASSYRGQGEPQHF
TRBD1	TRBV2	.	TRBJ2-3	TGTGCCAGCAGGAGTGGACAGGGGGCCATCACAGATACGCAGTATTTT	CASRSGQGAITDTQYF
TRBD1	TRBV19	.	TRBJ2-2	TGTGCCAGTAGTATGGGGACAGGGAGGGCCGGGGAGCTGTTTTTT	CASSMGTGRAGELFF
.	TRBV30	.	TRBJ1-3	TGTGCCTGGAGTCGGGAGGGGGCTGGAAACACCATATATTTT	CAWSREGAGNTIYF
TRBD1	TRBV7-2	.	TRBJ1-5	TGTGCCAGCAGCTTCCTGACAGGGGGAAGTCAGCCCCAGCATTTT	CASSFLTGGSQPQHF